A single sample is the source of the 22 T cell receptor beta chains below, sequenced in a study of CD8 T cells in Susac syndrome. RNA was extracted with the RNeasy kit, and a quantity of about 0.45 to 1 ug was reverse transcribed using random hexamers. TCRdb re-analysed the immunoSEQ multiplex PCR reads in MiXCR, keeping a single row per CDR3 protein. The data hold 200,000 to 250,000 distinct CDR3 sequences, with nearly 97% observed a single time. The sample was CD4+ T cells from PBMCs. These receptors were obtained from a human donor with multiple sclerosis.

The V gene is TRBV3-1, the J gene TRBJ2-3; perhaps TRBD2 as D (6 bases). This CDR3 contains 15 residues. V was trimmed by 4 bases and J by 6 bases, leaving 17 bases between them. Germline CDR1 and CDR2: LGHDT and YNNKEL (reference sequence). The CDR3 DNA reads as TGTGCCAGCAGCCCTCAACTAGCAGTTCACGATACGCAGTATTTT. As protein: CASSPQLAVHDTQYF.

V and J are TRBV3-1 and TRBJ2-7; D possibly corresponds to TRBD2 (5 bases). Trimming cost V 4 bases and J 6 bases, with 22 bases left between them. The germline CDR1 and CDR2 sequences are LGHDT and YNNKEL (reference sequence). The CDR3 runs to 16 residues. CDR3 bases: TGTGCCAGCAGCCCAACTGGACGGGGTTGGGTCGTCGAGCAGTACTTC. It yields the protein CASSPTGRGWVVEQYF.

The DNA for the CDR3 is TGTGCCAGCAGCCAGGGCGGGGATGGCTACACCTTC. Protein product: CASSQGGDGYTF. The V call is TRBV3-1, the J call TRBJ1-2; D is unresolved. V lost 3 bases to trimming and J lost 6 bases, with 8 bases between them. CDR1 and CDR2 (germline): LGHDT, YNNKEL (reference sequence). The CDR3 totals 12 residues.

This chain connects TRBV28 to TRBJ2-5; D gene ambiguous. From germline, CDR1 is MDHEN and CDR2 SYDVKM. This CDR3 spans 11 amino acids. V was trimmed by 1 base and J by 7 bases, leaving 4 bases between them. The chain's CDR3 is CASSLSATQYF. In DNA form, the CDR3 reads TGTGCCAGCAGTTTATCTGCGACCCAGTACTTC.

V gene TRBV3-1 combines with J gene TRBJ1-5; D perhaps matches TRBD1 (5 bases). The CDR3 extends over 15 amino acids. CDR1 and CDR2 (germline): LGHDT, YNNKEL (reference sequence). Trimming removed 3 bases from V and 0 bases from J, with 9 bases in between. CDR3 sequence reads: CASSQGLTSNQPQHF. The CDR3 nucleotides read TGTGCCAGCAGCCAGGGGCTGACTAGCAATCAGCCCCAGCATTTT. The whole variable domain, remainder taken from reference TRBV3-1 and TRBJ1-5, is DTAVSQTPKYLVTQMGNDKSIKCEQNLGHDTMYWYKQDSKKFLKIMFSYNNKELIINETVPNRFSPKSPDKAHLNLHINSLELGDSAVYFCASSQGLTSNQPQHFGDGTRLSIL.

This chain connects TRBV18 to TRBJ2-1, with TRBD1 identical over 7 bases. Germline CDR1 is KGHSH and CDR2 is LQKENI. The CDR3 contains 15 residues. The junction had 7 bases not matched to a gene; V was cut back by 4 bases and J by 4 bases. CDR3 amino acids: CASSLGGQLYNEQFF. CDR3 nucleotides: TGTGCCAGCTCACTTGGGGGACAGTTATACAATGAGCAGTTCTTC.

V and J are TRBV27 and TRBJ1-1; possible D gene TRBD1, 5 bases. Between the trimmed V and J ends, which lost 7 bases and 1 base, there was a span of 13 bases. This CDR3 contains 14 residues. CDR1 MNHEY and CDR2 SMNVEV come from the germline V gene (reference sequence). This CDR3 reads CASKGGTRNTEAFF. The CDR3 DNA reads TGTGCCAGCAAAGGAGGGACGAGGAACACTGAAGCTTTCTTT.

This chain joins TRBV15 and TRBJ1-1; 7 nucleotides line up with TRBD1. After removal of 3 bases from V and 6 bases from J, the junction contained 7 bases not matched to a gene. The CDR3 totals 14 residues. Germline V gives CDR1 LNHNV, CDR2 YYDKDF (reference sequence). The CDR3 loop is CATSSQGVGSEAFF. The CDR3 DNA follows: TGTGCCACCAGCAGCCAGGGGGTGGGGTCTGAAGCTTTCTTT.

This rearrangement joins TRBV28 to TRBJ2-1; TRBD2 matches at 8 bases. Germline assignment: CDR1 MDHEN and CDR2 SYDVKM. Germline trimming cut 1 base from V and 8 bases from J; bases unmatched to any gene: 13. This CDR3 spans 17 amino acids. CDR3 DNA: TGTGCCAGCAGTTTATCCCCCTCTGGCGGGAGGAGAGATGAGCAGTTCTTC. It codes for CASSLSPSGGRRDEQFF. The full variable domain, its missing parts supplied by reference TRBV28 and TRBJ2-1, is DVKVTQSSRYLVKRTGEKVFLECVQDMDHENMFWYRQDPGLGLRLIYFSYDVKMKEKGDIPEGYSVSREKKERFSLILESASTNQTSMYLCASSLSPSGGRRDEQFFGPGTRLTVL.

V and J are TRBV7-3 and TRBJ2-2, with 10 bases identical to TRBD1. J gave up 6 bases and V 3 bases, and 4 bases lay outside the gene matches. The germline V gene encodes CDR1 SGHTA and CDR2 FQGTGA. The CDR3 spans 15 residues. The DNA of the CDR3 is TGTGCCAGCAGCTTGGGGGACAGGGGTTCCGGGGAGCTGTTTTTT. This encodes CASSLGDRGSGELFF.

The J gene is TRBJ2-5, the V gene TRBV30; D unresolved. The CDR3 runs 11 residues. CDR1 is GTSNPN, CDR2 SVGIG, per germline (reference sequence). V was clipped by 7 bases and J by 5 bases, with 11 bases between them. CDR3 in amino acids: CALDLGETQYF. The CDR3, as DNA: TGTGCCTTAGACCTAGGGGAGACCCAGTACTTC.

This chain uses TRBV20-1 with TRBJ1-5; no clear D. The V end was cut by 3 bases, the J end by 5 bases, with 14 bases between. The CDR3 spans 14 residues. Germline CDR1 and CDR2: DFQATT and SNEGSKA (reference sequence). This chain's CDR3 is CSARGTGGDQPQHF. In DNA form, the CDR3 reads TGCAGTGCTAGGGGAACGGGCGGGGATCAGCCCCAGCATTTT.

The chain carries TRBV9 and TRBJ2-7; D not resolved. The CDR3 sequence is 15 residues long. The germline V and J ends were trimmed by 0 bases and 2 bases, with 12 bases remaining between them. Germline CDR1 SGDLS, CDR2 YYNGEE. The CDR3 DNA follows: TGTGCCAGCAGCGTAGAGTACACAGATACCTACGAGCAGTACTTC. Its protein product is CASSVEYTDTYEQYF.

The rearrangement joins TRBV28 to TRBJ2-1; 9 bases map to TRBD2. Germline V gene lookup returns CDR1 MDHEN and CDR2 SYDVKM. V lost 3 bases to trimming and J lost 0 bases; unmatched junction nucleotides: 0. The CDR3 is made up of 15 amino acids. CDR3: CASSFSGSSYNEQFF. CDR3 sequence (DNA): TGTGCCAGCAGTTTTAGCGGGAGCTCCTACAATGAGCAGTTCTTC. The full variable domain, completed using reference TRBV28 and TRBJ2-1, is DVKVTQSSRYLVKRTGEKVFLECVQDMDHENMFWYRQDPGLGLRLIYFSYDVKMKEKGDIPEGYSVSREKKERFSLILESASTNQTSMYLCASSFSGSSYNEQFFGPGTRLTVL.

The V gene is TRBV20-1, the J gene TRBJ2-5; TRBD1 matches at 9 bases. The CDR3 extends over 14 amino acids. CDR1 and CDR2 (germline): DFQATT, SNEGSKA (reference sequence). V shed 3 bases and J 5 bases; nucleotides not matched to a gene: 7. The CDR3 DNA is TGCAGTGCTAGGGACAGGGGAGGAGGGGAGACCCAGTACTTC. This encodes CSARDRGGGETQYF.

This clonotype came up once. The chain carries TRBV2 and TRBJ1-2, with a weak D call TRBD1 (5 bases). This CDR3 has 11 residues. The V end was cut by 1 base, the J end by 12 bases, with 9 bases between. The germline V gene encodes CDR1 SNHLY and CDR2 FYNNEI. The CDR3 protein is CASSEGREDTF. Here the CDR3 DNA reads TGTGCCAGCAGTGAAGGCAGGGAAGACACCTTC.

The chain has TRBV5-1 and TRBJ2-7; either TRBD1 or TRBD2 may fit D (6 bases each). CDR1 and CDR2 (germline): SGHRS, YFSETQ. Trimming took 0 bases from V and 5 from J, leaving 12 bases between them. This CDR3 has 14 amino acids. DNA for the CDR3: TGCGCCAGCAGCTTGGTGGGGGGCAGGGACGAGCAGTACTTC. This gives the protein CASSLVGGRDEQYF.

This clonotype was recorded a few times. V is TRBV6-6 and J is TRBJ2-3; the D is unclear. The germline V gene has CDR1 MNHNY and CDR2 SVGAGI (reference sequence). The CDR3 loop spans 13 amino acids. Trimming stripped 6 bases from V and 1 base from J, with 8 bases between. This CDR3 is CASSSRGTDTQYF. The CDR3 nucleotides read TGTGCCAGCAGCTCCCGAGGCACAGATACGCAGTATTTT.

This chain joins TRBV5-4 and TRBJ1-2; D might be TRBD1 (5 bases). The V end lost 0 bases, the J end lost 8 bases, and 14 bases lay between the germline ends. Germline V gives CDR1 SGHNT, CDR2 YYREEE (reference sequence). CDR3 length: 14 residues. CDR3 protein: CASSLVGTALGYTF. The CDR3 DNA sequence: TGTGCCAGCAGCTTGGTAGGGACGGCCCTGGGCTACACCTTC.

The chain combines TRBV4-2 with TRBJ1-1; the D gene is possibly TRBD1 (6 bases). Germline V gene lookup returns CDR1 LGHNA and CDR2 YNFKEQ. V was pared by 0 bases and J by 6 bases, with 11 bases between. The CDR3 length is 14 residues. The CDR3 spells CASSQDRTVPEAFF. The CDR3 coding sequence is TGTGCCAGCAGCCAAGACAGGACAGTACCTGAAGCTTTCTTT.

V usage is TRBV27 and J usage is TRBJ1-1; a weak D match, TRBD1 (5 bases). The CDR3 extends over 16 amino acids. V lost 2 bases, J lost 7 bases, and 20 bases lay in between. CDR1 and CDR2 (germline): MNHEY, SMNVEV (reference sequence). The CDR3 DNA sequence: TGTGCCAGCAGTTTAGGGACCTTCCCCCGACGAAGTGAAGCTTTCTTT. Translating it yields CASSLGTFPRRSEAFF.

CDR3 sequence (DNA): TGTGCCACCAGCAGAGATACTCCAGAGTACAATGAGCAGTTCTTC. It is translated as CATSRDTPEYNEQFF. This chain joins TRBV15 and TRBJ2-1; D remains unclear. This CDR3 spans 15 amino acids. V lost 0 bases, J lost 4 bases, and 10 bases lay in between. CDR1 and CDR2 from the germline V gene are LNHNV and YYDKDF (reference sequence).